The 20 T cell receptor beta chains given below trace back to one sample, sequenced in a study of T cells in Graves' hyperthyroidism and ophthalmopathy. The CDR3 regions of TCR beta were amplified from RNA transcripts. With the HTBI primer set, the TCR CDR3 went through a first round of RT-PCR. TCRdb processed the multiplex PCR reads anew with MiXCR; each CDR3 protein has one entry. Altogether under 400,000 distinct CDR3 sequences are present, roughly 25% being singletons, with the ten largest covering around 79%. Sequencing was done on a sample of blood. The receptors come from a man aged 50-60 years with Graves' hyperthyroidism.

Here the CDR3 DNA reads TGTGCCAGCAGCCAGCCACCCGGAAACACCATATATTTT. Amino acid sequence: CASSQPPGNTIYF. The V call is TRBV3-1, the J call TRBJ1-3; D is ambiguous. Germline V CDR1 and CDR2: LGHDT, YNNKEL (reference sequence). V lost 3 bases to trimming and J lost 4 bases, with 7 bases between them. This CDR3 is 13 amino acids long.

At least ten counts were recorded for this clonotype. The V gene is TRBV27, the J gene TRBJ2-1; 10 nucleotides line up with TRBD2. CDR1 MNHEY and CDR2 SMNVEV come from the germline V gene (reference sequence). CDR3 length: 16 amino acids. V lost 5 bases, J lost 7 bases, and 11 bases stayed unmatched. The DNA of the CDR3 is TGTGCCAGCAGTATTCGTCTAGCGGGAGACGGGAATGAGCAGTTCTTC. As protein: CASSIRLAGDGNEQFF.

This clonotype was seen ten or more times. The chain combines TRBV7-8 with TRBJ2-7; tentatively, D is TRBD2 (5 bases). This CDR3 comprises 14 residues. Germline assignment: CDR1 SGHVS and CDR2 FQNEAQ. Between the trimmed V and J ends, which lost 5 bases and 3 bases, there was a span of 14 bases. The CDR3 bases are TGTGCCAGCAGCCCAGATTTGAGCGGCTACGAGCAGTACTTC. This codes for CASSPDLSGYEQYF.

The chain carries TRBV20-1 and TRBJ1-2; no reliable D call. The CDR3 runs 12 residues. V was shortened by 5 bases and J by 6 bases, with 13 bases between the two germline ends. Looked up from germline, CDR1 is DFQATT and CDR2 is SNEGSKA (reference sequence). CDR3 residues: CSAYAPGHGYTF. For the CDR3, the DNA is TGCAGTGCTTATGCTCCGGGCCATGGCTACACCTTC.

This clonotype came up many times. The chain couples TRBV28 to TRBJ2-7; maybe TRBD1 (6 bases). The CDR3 runs 13 residues. Germline CDR1 and CDR2: MDHEN and SYDVKM. V dropped 2 bases and J dropped 4 bases, with 9 bases sitting between them. CDR3 protein: CASSLPQGYEQYF. The CDR3, as DNA: TGTGCCAGCAGTTTACCTCAGGGGTACGAGCAGTACTTC.

There are many counts of this clonotype. The chain joins TRBV6-1 to TRBJ2-7, with TRBD1 matching over 9 bases. V was clipped by 9 bases and J by 7 bases; unmatched bases: 7. Germline V lookup: CDR1 MNHNS, CDR2 SASEGT. The CDR3 spans 12 residues. The CDR3 loop is CASGTGSWEQYF. The CDR3 DNA follows: TGTGCCAGTGGGACAGGGTCATGGGAGCAGTACTTC.

V and J are TRBV11-2 and TRBJ1-5, with D possibly being TRBD1 (5 bases). Per the germline V gene, CDR1 is SGHAT and CDR2 is FQNNGV. Trimming pared 4 bases from V and 11 bases from J, leaving 27 bases between. The CDR3 extends over 17 amino acids. In DNA form, the CDR3 reads TGTGCCAGCAGCTCTCCCTTAACCAGGGTTAGGAGTTCGGCCCAGCATTTT. It encodes CASSSPLTRVRSSAQHF.

This clonotype showed up just a few times. The rearrangement uses TRBV3-1 and TRBJ2-1, with 11 positions matching TRBD1. J was trimmed by 8 bases and V by 6 bases; bases with no gene match: 6. Germline V gene data show CDR1 as LGHDT and CDR2 as YNNKEL (reference sequence). The CDR3 spans 14 residues. CDR3 region: CASRLGQGADEQFF. CDR3 in DNA: TGTGCCAGCAGACTTGGACAGGGGGCCGATGAGCAGTTCTTC.

This chain links TRBV9 with TRBJ1-4; the D gene is possibly TRBD1 (5 bases). Germline V lookup: CDR1 SGDLS, CDR2 YYNGEE. CDR3 length: 15 amino acids. The ends were cut back, 4 bases at V and 8 bases at J, with 18 bases in the middle. The CDR3 region has the DNA TGTGCCAGCAGCACTAATCAGGGTCCGCGGGAAAAACTGTTTTTT. It encodes CASSTNQGPREKLFF.

The V and J genes are TRBV5-1 and TRBJ2-7, with 13 nucleotides matching TRBD2. Per the germline V gene, CDR1 is SGHRS and CDR2 is YFSETQ. CDR3 length: 15 amino acids. J was trimmed by 9 bases and V by 0 bases; bases with no gene match: 6. For the CDR3, the DNA is TGCGCCAGCAGCTTGGTGACTAGCGGGAGGAACGGGCAGTACTTC. The encoded protein is CASSLVTSGRNGQYF.

Points on this clonotype: This may arise from a read error, as a much more abundant clone is one base away. J is TRBJ1-1 and V is TRBV5-1; a possible D gene is TRBD1 (6 bases). The CDR3 totals 16 residues. The V gene's germline CDR1 is SGHRS and CDR2 YFSETQ. The CDR3 region has the DNA TGCGCCAGCAGCTTGTCATCGGGGGCGGTGAACACTGAAGCTCTCTTT. Its translation is CASSLSSGAVNTEALF.

This chain links TRBV20-1 with TRBJ1-3; 7 nucleotides line up with TRBD1. V dropped 5 bases and J dropped 0; count of bases not matched to a gene: 1. The CDR3 covers 13 residues. Germline V gene lookup returns CDR1 DFQATT and CDR2 SNEGSKA (reference sequence). CDR3 nucleotide sequence: TGCAGTGCTTCAGGGGGCTCTGGAAACACCATATATTTT. Translated: CSASGGSGNTIYF.

The chain combines TRBV28 with TRBJ2-6, with TRBD1 identical over 9 bases. V shed 7 bases and J 4 bases; nucleotides not matched to a gene: 5. Germline loops: CDR1 MDHEN, CDR2 SYDVKM. The CDR3 has 15 residues. The CDR3 region is CASTRDREGANVLTF. CDR3 coding DNA: TGTGCCAGCACCCGGGACAGGGAAGGGGCCAACGTCCTGACTTTC. Full variable domain (remainder filled in from reference TRBV28 and TRBJ2-6): DVKVTQSSRYLVKRTGEKVFLECVQDMDHENMFWYRQDPGLGLRLIYFSYDVKMKEKGDIPEGYSVSREKKERFSLILESASTNQTSMYLCASTRDREGANVLTFGAGSRLTVL.

This clonotype was counted only a few times. This sequence joins TRBV2 and TRBJ2-1; no reliable D call. The CDR3 is 14 residues long. The germline V gene encodes CDR1 SNHLY and CDR2 FYNNEI. Trimming shortened V by 2 bases and J by 3 bases, and 8 bases separated the two germline ends. This chain's CDR3 is CASSESVIYNEQFF. As DNA, the CDR3 is TGTGCCAGCAGTGAATCGGTTATCTACAATGAGCAGTTCTTC.

This clonotype occurred a few times. V and J are TRBV7-8 and TRBJ2-7; 10 positions agree with TRBD1. Germline lookup yields CDR1 SGHVS and CDR2 FQNEAQ. This CDR3 comprises 16 residues. V was pared by 4 bases and J by 2 bases, with 8 bases of the junction left unmatched. DNA for the CDR3: TGTGCCAGCAGCTCGCCTGGCGGACAGGGGGCCTACGAGCAGTACTTC. It yields the protein CASSSPGGQGAYEQYF.

This clonotype showed up many times. The chain carries TRBV28 and TRBJ1-2; D gene uncertain. Germline loops: CDR1 MDHEN, CDR2 SYDVKM. There are 15 residues in the CDR3. With 5 bases removed from V and 0 bases from J, the gap between germline ends came to 13 bases. The CDR3 reads CASSTQRLANYGYTF. The CDR3 coding sequence is TGTGCCAGCAGTACGCAACGCCTAGCTAACTATGGCTACACCTTC.

The gene calls are TRBV27 and TRBJ2-1; 7 nucleotides line up with TRBD1. From germline, CDR1 is MNHEY and CDR2 SMNVEV (reference sequence). There are 16 residues in the CDR3. Losses at the gene ends were 5 bases for V and 4 bases for J; bases not matched to a gene: 11. In nucleotides, the CDR3 is TGTGCCAGCAGTGATGCCACCGGGACAGAGTACAATGAGCAGTTCTTC. As protein: CASSDATGTEYNEQFF.

In its sample, this clonotype was seen a few times. V and J are TRBV7-2 and TRBJ2-2; D remains ambiguous. V was pared by 5 bases and J by 5 bases, with 9 bases between. CDR1 and CDR2 from the germline V gene are SGHTA and FQGNSA. The CDR3 consists of 13 residues. CDR3 sequence reads: CASSRGPTGELFF. The CDR3 region has the DNA TGTGCCAGCAGCCGCGGACCAACCGGGGAGCTGTTTTTT.

Remarks on this clonotype: A much larger clone sits a single nucleotide away, making a read error possible. The V call is TRBV2, the J call TRBJ2-1; 10 nucleotides agree with TRBD2. Trimming took 11 bases from V and 4 from J; bases not matched to a gene: 11. The CDR3 extends over 15 amino acids. CDR1 and CDR2 from the germline V gene are SNHLY and FYNNEI. Here the CDR3 reads CAGEIAGGLYNEQFF. The CDR3 nucleotides are TGTGCCGGTGAGATAGCGGGGGGCCTTTACAATGAGCAGTTCTTC.

The rearrangement uses TRBV24-1 and TRBJ2-1; 7 bases agree with TRBD1. This CDR3 has 16 amino acids. Germline values: CDR1 KGHDR, CDR2 SFDVKD. Trimming removed 4 bases from V and 0 bases from J; junction bases left unmatched: 5. The CDR3: CATSEQTGVSYNEQFF. In nucleotides, the CDR3 is TGTGCCACCAGTGAACAAACAGGGGTCTCCTACAATGAGCAGTTCTTC.